This T cell receptor (beta chain) was obtained from a study of CD8+ T cells in alopecia areata. CDR1 and CDR2 from the germline V gene are SNHLY and FYNNEI. This CDR3 has 14 residues. V gave up 8 bases and J gave up 8 bases; unmatched junction bases: 13. The treatment is: oral pan-JAK inhibitor, 5-10 mg twice daily. Extracted from the samples, RNA was reverse transcribed into cDNA to serve as the sequencing template. Libraries were prepared by immunoSEQ multiplex PCR; TCRdb keeps only in-frame clonotypes and omits some of them. This table holds fewer than 250,000 clones, roughly two fifths found once.

This TCR derives from a human donor with alopecia areata. The sequencing used CD4+ T cells sorted from blood, collected at approximately week 30, from a patient treated with tofacitinib. This sequence joins TRBV2 and TRBJ1-2, with 8 bases fitting TRBD1. This CDR3 is CASVGQGRFRGYTF. The CDR3 region has the DNA TGTGCCAGCGTAGGACAGGGTCGGTTCCGGGGCTACACCTTC.